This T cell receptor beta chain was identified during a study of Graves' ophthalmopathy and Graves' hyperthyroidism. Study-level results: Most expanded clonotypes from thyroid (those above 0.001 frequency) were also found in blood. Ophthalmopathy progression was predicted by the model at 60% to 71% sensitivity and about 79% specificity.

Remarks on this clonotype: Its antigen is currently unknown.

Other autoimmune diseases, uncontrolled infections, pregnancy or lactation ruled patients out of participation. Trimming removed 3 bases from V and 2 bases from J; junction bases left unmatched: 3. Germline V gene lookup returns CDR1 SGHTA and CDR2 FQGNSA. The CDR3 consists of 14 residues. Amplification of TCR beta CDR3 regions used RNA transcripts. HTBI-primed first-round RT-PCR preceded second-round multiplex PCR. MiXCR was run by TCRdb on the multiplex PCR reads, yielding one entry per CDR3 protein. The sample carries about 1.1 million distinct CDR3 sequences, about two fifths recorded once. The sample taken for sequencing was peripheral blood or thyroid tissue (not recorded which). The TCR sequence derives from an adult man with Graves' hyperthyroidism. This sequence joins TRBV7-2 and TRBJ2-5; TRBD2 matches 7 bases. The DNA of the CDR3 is TGTGCCAGCAGCTTTCGGGGGGAACAAGAGACCCAGTACTTC. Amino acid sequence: CASSFRGEQETQYF.